Listed below are T cell receptor beta chains from one sample, sequenced in a study of control samples from healthy donors and cancer patients. Produced via immunoSEQ multiplex PCR; TCRdb's table is partial and in-frame only. The sample records over 200,000 clones, about 80% being singletons. The sample comprised PBMCs. The receptors originated from a woman aged 60-70 years with lung cancer. Each CDR3 is given with its conserved first and last residue. D genes are given only for firm matches. Clone size appears in some rows only: once, few, many, or a class for an expanded clone.

abundance: NA
j_gene: TRBJ1-4
v_gene: TRBV9
d_gene: NA
CDR3aa: CASSPETNEKLFF
CDR3nt: TGTGCCAGCAGCCCAGAAACTAATGAAAAACTGTTTTTT

abundance: NA
j_gene: TRBJ2-3
v_gene: TRBV4-1
d_gene: TRBD1
CDR3aa: CASSQTGVSTDTQYF
CDR3nt: TGCGCCAGCAGCCAAACAGGGGTGAGCACAGATACGCAGTATTTT

abundance: NA
j_gene: TRBJ2-1
v_gene: TRBV6-5
d_gene: TRBD2
CDR3aa: CASSAGGDEQFF
CDR3nt: TGTGCCAGCAGCGCGGGGGGAGATGAGCAGTTCTTC

abundance: NA
j_gene: TRBJ2-1
v_gene: TRBV7-5
d_gene: NA
CDR3aa: CVRNNGTGGNNEQFF
CDR3nt: TGTGTCAGAAACAACGGGACAGGGGGTAATAATGAGCAGTTCTTC

abundance: NA
j_gene: TRBJ1-5
v_gene: TRBV2
d_gene: NA
CDR3aa: CASRVSTSGRYNQPQHF
CDR3nt: TGTGCCAGCAGGGTTTCTACCTCCGGACGGTACAATCAGCCCCAGCATTTT

abundance: NA
j_gene: TRBJ2-6
v_gene: TRBV15
d_gene: TRBD1
CDR3aa: CATSREGTGDSGANVLTF
CDR3nt: TGTGCCACCAGCAGAGAAGGGACAGGGGACTCTGGGGCCAACGTCCTGACTTTC

abundance: NA
j_gene: TRBJ2-7
v_gene: TRBV6-5
d_gene: NA
CDR3aa: CASSYQTGSAYEQYF
CDR3nt: TGTGCCAGCAGTTACCAAACAGGGTCTGCCTACGAGCAGTACTTC

abundance: NA
j_gene: TRBJ2-3
v_gene: TRBV9
d_gene: TRBD1
CDR3aa: CASSGTPGQGADTQYF
CDR3nt: TGTGCCAGCAGCGGCACCCCGGGACAGGGGGCAGATACGCAGTATTTT

abundance: NA
j_gene: TRBJ1-5
v_gene: TRBV2
d_gene: NA
CDR3aa: CASSPDRLSNQPQHF
CDR3nt: TGTGCCAGCAGTCCCGACAGGCTTAGCAATCAGCCCCAGCATTTT

abundance: NA
j_gene: TRBJ2-5
v_gene: TRBV7-9
d_gene: NA
CDR3aa: CASSLILETQYF
CDR3nt: TGTGCCAGCAGCTTAATTCTGGAGACCCAGTACTTC

abundance: NA
j_gene: TRBJ2-1
v_gene: TRBV18
d_gene: TRBD2
CDR3aa: CASSTPSGGAGNEQFF
CDR3nt: TGTGCCAGCTCAACTCCTAGCGGGGGGGCTGGGAATGAGCAGTTCTTC

abundance: NA
j_gene: TRBJ1-2
v_gene: TRBV6-5
d_gene: NA
CDR3aa: CASRPTDLYGYTF
CDR3nt: TGTGCCAGCAGGCCGACGGACCTCTATGGCTACACCTTC

abundance: NA
j_gene: TRBJ1-3
v_gene: TRBV2
d_gene: NA
CDR3aa: CASQESASGNTIYF
CDR3nt: TGTGCCAGCCAGGAATCGGCTTCAGGAAACACCATATATTTT

abundance: once
j_gene: TRBJ2-3
v_gene: TRBV7-9
d_gene: NA
CDR3aa: CASSLAGEGTQYF
CDR3nt: TGTGCCAGCAGCTTAGCGGGAGAAGGGACGCAGTATTTT

abundance: NA
j_gene: TRBJ2-6
v_gene: TRBV10-3
d_gene: TRBD2
CDR3aa: CAINGLPGGASGANVLTF
CDR3nt: TGTGCCATCAATGGTCTTCCGGGGGGAGCCTCTGGGGCCAACGTCCTGACTTTC

abundance: NA
j_gene: TRBJ1-1
v_gene: TRBV7-9
d_gene: TRBD1
CDR3aa: CASSLGGGLEAFF
CDR3nt: TGTGCCAGCAGCTTAGGAGGGGGCCTTGAAGCTTTCTTT

abundance: NA
j_gene: TRBJ1-2
v_gene: TRBV10-3
d_gene: NA
CDR3aa: CAITSNYGYTF
CDR3nt: TGTGCCATCACTTCTAACTATGGCTACACCTTC

abundance: NA
j_gene: TRBJ1-4
v_gene: TRBV30
d_gene: TRBD1
CDR3aa: CAWSLLTGGSGEKLFF
CDR3nt: TGTGCCTGGAGCCTCCTTACAGGGGGCTCTGGTGAAAAACTGTTTTTT

abundance: once
j_gene: TRBJ2-3
v_gene: TRBV18
d_gene: NA
CDR3aa: CASSPRQNPALDTQYF
CDR3nt: TGTGCCAGCTCACCTCGACAGAATCCCGCTTTAGATACGCAGTATTTT

abundance: few
j_gene: TRBJ1-3
v_gene: TRBV4-1
d_gene: NA
CDR3aa: CASSRGGVVNSGNTIYF
CDR3nt: TGCGCCAGCAGCCGCGGAGGGGTTGTCAACTCTGGAAACACCATATATTTT

abundance: NA
j_gene: TRBJ1-1
v_gene: TRBV19
d_gene: TRBD1
CDR3aa: CASSIGTGTGTEAFF
CDR3nt: TGTGCCAGTAGTATAGGGACAGGGACGGGAACTGAAGCTTTCTTT

abundance: NA
j_gene: TRBJ2-4
v_gene: TRBV18
d_gene: NA
CDR3aa: CASSPPAKNIQYF
CDR3nt: TGTGCCAGCTCACCTCCGGCTAAAAACATTCAGTACTTC

abundance: NA
j_gene: TRBJ2-1
v_gene: TRBV3-1/TRBV3-2
d_gene: TRBD2
CDR3aa: CASSPGLEGYEQFF
CDR3nt: TGTGCCAGCAGCCCGGGACTAGAAGGCTATGAGCAGTTCTTC

abundance: NA
j_gene: TRBJ2-1
v_gene: TRBV6-5
d_gene: NA
CDR3aa: CASSSGMIGNEQFF
CDR3nt: TGTGCCAGCAGTTCAGGGATGATCGGCAATGAGCAGTTCTTC